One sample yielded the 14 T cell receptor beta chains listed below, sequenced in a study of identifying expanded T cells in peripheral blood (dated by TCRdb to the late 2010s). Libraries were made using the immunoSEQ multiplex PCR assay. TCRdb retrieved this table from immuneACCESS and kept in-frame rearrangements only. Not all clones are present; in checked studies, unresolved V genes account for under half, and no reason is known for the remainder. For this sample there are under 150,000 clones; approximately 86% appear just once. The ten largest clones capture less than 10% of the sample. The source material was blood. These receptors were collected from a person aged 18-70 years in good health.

CDR3: CASRHAEQHNYGYTF. The CDR3 DNA reads as TGTGCCAGCAGGCACGCCGAGCAACATAACTATGGCTACACCTTC. V usage is TRBV6-6 and J usage is TRBJ1-2, with no clear D. V lost 6 bases, J lost 1 base, and 15 bases lay in between. The CDR3 loop spans 15 amino acids. Germline CDR1 and CDR2: MNHNY and SVGAGI (reference sequence).

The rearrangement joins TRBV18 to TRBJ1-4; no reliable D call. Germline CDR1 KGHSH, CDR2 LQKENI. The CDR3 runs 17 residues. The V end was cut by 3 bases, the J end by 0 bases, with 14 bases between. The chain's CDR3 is CASSPSTKPTTNEKLFF. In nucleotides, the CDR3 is TGTGCCAGCTCACCGTCGACCAAACCCACAACTAATGAAAAACTGTTTTTT.

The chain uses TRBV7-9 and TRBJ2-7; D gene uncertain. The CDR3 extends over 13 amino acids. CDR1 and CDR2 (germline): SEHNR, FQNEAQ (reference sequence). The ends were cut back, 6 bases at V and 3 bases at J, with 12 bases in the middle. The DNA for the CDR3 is TGTGCCAGCAGGGCCGGGTCAGGCTACGAGCAGTACTTC. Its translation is CASRAGSGYEQYF.

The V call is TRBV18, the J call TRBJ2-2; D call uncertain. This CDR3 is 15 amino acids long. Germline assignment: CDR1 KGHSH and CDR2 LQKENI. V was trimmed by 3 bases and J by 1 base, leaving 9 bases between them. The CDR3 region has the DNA TGTGCCAGCTCACCTATGAACCTGAACACCGGGGAGCTGTTTTTT. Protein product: CASSPMNLNTGELFF.

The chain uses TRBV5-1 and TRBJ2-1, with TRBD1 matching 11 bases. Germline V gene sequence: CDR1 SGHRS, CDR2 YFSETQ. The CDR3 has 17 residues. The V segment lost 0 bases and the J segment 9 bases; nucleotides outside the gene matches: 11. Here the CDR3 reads CASSLAVGGQGAGEQFF. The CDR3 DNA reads TGCGCCAGCAGCTTGGCCGTCGGAGGACAGGGGGCGGGTGAGCAGTTCTTC. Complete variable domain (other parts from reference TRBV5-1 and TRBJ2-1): KAGVTQTPRYLIKTRGQQVTLSCSPISGHRSVSWYQQTPGQGLQFLFEYFSETQRNKGNFPGRFSGRQFSNSRSEMNVSTLELGDSALYLCASSLAVGGQGAGEQFFGPGTRLTVL.

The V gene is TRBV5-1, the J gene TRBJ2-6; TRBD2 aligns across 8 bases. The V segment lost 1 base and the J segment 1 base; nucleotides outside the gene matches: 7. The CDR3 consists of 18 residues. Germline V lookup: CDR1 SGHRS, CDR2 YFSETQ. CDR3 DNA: TGCGCCAGCAGCTTGAGGCTCGCGGGGGGATCTGGGGCCAACGTCCTGACTTTC. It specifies CASSLRLAGGSGANVLTF.

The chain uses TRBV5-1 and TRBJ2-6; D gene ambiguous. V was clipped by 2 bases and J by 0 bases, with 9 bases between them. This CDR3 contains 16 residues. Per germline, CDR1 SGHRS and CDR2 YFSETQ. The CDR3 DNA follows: TGCGCCAGCAGCTTAGGGCCGCACTCTGGGGCCAACGTCCTGACTTTC. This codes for CASSLGPHSGANVLTF.

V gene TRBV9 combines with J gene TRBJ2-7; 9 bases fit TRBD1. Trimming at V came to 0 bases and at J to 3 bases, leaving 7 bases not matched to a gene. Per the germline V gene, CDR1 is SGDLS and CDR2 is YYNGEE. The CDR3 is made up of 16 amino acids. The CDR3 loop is CASSVAAGTGFYEQYF. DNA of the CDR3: TGTGCCAGCAGCGTAGCTGCCGGGACAGGGTTCTACGAGCAGTACTTC.

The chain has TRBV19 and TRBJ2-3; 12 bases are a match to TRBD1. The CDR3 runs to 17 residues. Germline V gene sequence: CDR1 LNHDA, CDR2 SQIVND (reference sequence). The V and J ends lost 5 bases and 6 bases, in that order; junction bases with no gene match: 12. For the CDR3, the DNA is TGTGCCAGTAGTCCTAGATCCGGGACAGGGGGCGGGGATACGCAGTATTTT. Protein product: CASSPRSGTGGGDTQYF.

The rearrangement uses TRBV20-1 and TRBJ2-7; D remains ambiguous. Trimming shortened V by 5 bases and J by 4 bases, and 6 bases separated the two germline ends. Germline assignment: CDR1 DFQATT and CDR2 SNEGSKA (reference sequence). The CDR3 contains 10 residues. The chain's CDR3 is CSARLYEQYF. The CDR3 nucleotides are TGCAGTGCTCGTTTATACGAGCAGTACTTC.

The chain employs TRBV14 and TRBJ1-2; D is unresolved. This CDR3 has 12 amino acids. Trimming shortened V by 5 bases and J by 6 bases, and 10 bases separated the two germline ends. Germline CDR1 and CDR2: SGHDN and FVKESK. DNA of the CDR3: TGTGCCAGCAGCTATAGGGATGATGGCTACACCTTC. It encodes CASSYRDDGYTF.

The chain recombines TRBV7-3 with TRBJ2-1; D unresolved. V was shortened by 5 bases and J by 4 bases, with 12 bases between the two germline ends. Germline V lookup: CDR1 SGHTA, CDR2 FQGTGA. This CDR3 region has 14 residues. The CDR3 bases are TGTGCCAGCAGCGTCGGGCGCGAGTACAATGAGCAGTTCTTC. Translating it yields CASSVGREYNEQFF.

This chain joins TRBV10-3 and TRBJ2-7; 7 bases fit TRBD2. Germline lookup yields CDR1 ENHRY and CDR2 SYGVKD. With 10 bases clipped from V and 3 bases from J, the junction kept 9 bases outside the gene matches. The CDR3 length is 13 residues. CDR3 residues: CATLVGEGYEQYF. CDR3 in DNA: TGTGCCACCCTGGTGGGGGAGGGCTACGAGCAGTACTTC.

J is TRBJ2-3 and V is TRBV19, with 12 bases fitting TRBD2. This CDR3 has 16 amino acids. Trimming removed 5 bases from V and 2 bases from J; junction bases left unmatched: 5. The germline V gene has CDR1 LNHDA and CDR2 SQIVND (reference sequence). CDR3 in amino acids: CASSPASGRATDTQYF. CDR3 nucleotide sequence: TGTGCCAGTAGTCCCGCTAGCGGGAGGGCCACAGATACGCAGTATTTT.